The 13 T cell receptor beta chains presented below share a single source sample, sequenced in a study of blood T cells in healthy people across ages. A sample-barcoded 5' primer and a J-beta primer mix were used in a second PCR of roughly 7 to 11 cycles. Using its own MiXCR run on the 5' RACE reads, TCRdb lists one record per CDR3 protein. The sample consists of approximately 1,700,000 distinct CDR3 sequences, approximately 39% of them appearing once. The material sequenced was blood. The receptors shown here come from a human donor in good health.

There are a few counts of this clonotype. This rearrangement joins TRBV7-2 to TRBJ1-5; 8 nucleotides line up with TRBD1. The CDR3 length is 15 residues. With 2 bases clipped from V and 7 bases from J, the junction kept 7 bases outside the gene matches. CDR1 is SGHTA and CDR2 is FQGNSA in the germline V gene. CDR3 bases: TGTGCCAGCAGCTTAAAGGCAGGGGGCGACCAGCCCCAGCATTTT. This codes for CASSLKAGGDQPQHF.

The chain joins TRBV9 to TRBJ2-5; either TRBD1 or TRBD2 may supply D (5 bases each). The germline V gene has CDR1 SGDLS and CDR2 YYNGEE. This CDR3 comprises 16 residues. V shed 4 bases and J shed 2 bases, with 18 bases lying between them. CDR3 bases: TGTGCCAGCAGCCCGGGATTCAGGGAGTATCAAGAGACCCAGTACTTC. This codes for CASSPGFREYQETQYF.

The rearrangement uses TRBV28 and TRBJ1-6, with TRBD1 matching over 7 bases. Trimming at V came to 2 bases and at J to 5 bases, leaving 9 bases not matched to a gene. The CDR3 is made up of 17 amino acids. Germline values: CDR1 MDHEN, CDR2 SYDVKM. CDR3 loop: CASSLNRDSGNNSPLHF. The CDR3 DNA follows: TGTGCCAGCAGTTTAAATAGGGACAGTGGGAATAATTCACCCCTCCACTTT.

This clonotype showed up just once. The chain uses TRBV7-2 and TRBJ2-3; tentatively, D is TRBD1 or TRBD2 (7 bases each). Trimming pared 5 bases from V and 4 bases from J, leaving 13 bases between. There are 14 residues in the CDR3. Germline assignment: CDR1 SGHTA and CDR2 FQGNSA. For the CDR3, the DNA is TGTGCCAGCAGCCAGGGGGGGATCCCAGATACGCAGTATTTT. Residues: CASSQGGIPDTQYF.

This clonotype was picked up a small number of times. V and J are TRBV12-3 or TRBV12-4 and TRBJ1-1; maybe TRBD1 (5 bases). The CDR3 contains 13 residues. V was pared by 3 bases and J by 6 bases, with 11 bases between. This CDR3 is CASSFVGVAEAFF. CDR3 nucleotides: TGTGCCAGCAGTTTCGTGGGGGTGGCTGAAGCTTTCTTT.

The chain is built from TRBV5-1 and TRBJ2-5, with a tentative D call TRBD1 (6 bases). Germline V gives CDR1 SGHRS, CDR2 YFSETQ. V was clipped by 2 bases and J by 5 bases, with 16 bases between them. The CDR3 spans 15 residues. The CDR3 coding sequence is TGCGCCAGCAGCTTCATGTCAGGGGATGGGGAGACCCAGTACTTC. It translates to CASSFMSGDGETQYF.

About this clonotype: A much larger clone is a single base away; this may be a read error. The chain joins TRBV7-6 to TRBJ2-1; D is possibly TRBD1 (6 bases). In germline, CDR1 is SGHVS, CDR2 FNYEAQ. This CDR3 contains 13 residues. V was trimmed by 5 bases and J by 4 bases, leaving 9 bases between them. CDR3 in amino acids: CASSAGQYNEQFF. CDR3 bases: TGTGCCAGCAGCGCCGGACAGTACAATGAGCAGTTCTTC.

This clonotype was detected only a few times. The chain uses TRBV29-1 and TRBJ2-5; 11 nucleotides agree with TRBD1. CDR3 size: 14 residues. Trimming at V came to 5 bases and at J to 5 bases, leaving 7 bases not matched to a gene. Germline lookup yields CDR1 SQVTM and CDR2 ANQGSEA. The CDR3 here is CSVKKGTGGETQYF. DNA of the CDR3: TGCAGCGTTAAAAAGGGGACAGGGGGGGAGACCCAGTACTTC.

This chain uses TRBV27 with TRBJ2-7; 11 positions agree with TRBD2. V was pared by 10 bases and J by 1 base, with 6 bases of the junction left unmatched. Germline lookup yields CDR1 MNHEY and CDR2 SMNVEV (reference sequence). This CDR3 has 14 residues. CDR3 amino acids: CATKGLAESYEQYF. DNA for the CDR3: TGTGCCACCAAGGGACTAGCGGAATCCTACGAGCAGTACTTC.

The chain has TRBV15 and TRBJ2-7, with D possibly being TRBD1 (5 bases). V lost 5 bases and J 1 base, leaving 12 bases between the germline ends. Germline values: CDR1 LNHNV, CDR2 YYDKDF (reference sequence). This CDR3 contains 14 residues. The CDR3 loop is CATSVRKGSYEQYF. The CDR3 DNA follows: TGTGCCACCAGCGTTCGAAAGGGGTCCTACGAGCAGTACTTC.

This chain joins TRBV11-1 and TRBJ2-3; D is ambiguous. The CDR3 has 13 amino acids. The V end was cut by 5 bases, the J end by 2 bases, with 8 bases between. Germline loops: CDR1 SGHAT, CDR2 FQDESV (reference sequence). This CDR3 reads CASSPQFTDTQYF. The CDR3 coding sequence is TGTGCCAGCAGCCCACAATTCACAGATACGCAGTATTTT.

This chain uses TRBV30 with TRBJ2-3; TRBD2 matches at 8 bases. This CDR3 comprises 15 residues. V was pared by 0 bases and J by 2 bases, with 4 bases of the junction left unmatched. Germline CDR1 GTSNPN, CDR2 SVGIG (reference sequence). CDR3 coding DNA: TGTGCCTGGAGTGTGGGCGGGGGGACCACAGATACGCAGTATTTT. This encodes CAWSVGGGTTDTQYF.

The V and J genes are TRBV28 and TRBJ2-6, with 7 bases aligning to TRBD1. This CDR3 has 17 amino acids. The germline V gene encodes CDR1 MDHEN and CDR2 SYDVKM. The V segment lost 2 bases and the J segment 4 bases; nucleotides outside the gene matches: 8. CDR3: CASSLPSTGAGANVLTF. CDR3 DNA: TGTGCCAGCAGTTTACCATCAACAGGGGCCGGGGCCAACGTCCTGACTTTC.